The clone carrying this T cell receptor beta chain has just a few counts. The data are from a study of T-cell memory formation after mild COVID-19. This CDR3 has 12 amino acids. The ends were cut back, 11 bases at V and 0 bases at J, with 7 bases in the middle. Germline CDR1 reads LNHDA; CDR2 reads SQIVND (reference sequence). TCRdb reanalysed the 5' RACE reads using MiXCR and keeps one entry per CDR3 protein. The data show about 620,000 distinct CDR3 sequences, roughly 18% seen once. The source is an adult woman who had mild COVID-19 (a few samples of this study predate the infection). Cell type and time point are not known. Sequenced: PBMCs or a T cell subset sorted from them (not recorded which). This chain joins TRBV19 and TRBJ2-2; possibly TRBD1 or TRBD2 for D (5 bases each). CDR3 residues: CAGTANTGELFF. Here the CDR3 DNA reads TGTGCCGGGACGGCGAACACCGGGGAGCTGTTTTTT.